This is a list of T cell receptor beta chains from one sample in a study of OX40 agonist ivuxolimab in advanced cancers. The repertoire was sequenced with immunoSEQ multiplex PCR; TCRdb's copy has only in-frame clones and lacks some. Altogether 68,000 or so clones are present, 75% to 90% being singletons, with the ten largest covering roughly 8.2%. This sample comprised CD4+ or CD8+ T cells sorted from blood, obtained in a trial of the OX40 agonist ivuxolimab. These receptors originate from an adult with an advanced solid tumor such as melanoma, head and neck, liver or kidney cancer. Each CDR3 is given with its conserved first and last residue. D genes are given only for firm matches. The listing skips clone size in some rows; elsewhere it reads once, few, many or a size class.

clone size | J gene | V gene | D gene | CDR3 protein | CDR3 DNA
- | TRBJ2-1 | TRBV16 | TRBD2 | CASSHTSGGTREQFF | TGTGCCAGCAGCCACACTAGCGGGGGGACGCGGGAGCAGTTCTTC
- | TRBJ2-6 | TRBV4-3 | - | CASSQDGPGPGANVLTF | TGCGCCAGCAGCCAGGATGGACCGGGACCTGGGGCCAACGTCCTGACTTTC
once | TRBJ2-2 | TRBV7-9 | - | CASSSPWGGRAGELFF | TGTGCCAGCAGCTCCCCGTGGGGAGGCCGGGCCGGGGAGCTGTTTTTT
- | TRBJ2-7 | TRBV19 | - | CASSIGQGGYEQYF | TGTGCCAGTAGTATAGGACAGGGAGGCTACGAGCAGTACTTC
- | TRBJ2-4 | TRBV2 | - | CASSGGSGGRNIQYF | TGTGCCAGCAGTGGGGGTAGCGGCGGTAGAAACATTCAGTACTTC
once | TRBJ2-1 | TRBV5-1 | TRBD1 | CASSPSGQGLHEQFF | TGCGCCAGCAGCCCTTCGGGACAGGGGCTGCATGAGCAGTTCTTC
- | TRBJ2-7 | TRBV23-1 | - | CASSQVAGASECEQYF | TGCGCCAGCAGTCAGGTAGCTGGGGCCTCAGAGTGTGAGCAGTACTTC
- | TRBJ2-3 | TRBV2 | TRBD2 | CASRGGETTDTQYF | TGTGCCAGCAGGGGAGGGGAAACCACAGATACGCAGTATTTT
once | TRBJ2-7 | TRBV5-4 | TRBD1 | CASSSRGTGNSYEQYF | TGTGCCAGCAGCTCCCGGGGGACAGGGAACTCCTACGAGCAGTACTTC
once | TRBJ1-5 | TRBV19 | - | CASNEGVRGNQPQHF | TGTGCCAGTAACGAGGGGGTTAGGGGCAATCAGCCCCAGCATTTT
- | TRBJ2-2 | TRBV19 | - | CASSSMQGTGELFF | TGTGCCAGTAGCAGCATGCAGGGGACCGGGGAGCTGTTTTTT
- | TRBJ2-3 | TRBV5-1 | - | CASSLVGASTDTQYF | TGCGCCAGCAGCTTGGTGGGGGCGAGCACAGATACGCAGTATTTT
few | TRBJ1-2 | TRBV28 | TRBD1 | CASRPVSGGNYGYTF | TGTGCCAGCAGACCCGTGTCAGGGGGGAACTATGGCTACACCTTC
- | TRBJ2-5 | TRBV19 | TRBD2 | CASSIGGSRGETQYF | TGTGCCAGTAGTATCGGGGGGTCCCGGGGAGAGACCCAGTACTTC
- | TRBJ1-4 | TRBV5-1 | - | CASSFEATNEKLFF | TGCGCCAGCAGCTTCGAGGCAACTAATGAAAAACTGTTTTTT
- | TRBJ1-1 | TRBV6-5 | - | CASSYRMDTEAFF | TGTGCCAGCAGTTACAGGATGGACACTGAAGCTTTCTTT
once | TRBJ1-2 | TRBV6-5 | - | CASSAESTPPRTF | TGTGCCAGCAGTGCCGAGTCCACCCCCCCTAGGACCTTC
- | TRBJ2-1 | TRBV7-3 | - | CASSLVYYNEQFF | TGTGCCAGCAGCTTAGTATACTACAATGAGCAGTTCTTC
- | TRBJ1-5 | TRBV6-5 | TRBD1 | CASSSYRTGHQPQHF | TGTGCCAGCAGTTCCTACCGGACAGGGCACCAGCCCCAGCATTTT
- | TRBJ1-6 | TRBV7-2 | - | CASSLDGGGVLHF | TGTGCCAGCAGCTTAGACGGGGGGGGAGTTCTCCACTTT
- | TRBJ2-3 | TRBV15 | - | CATSRDGSGTDTQYF | TGTGCCACCAGCAGAGACGGTAGCGGCACAGATACGCAGTATTTT
- | TRBJ2-1 | TRBV15 | TRBD2 | CATSRDASGNNNEQFF | TGTGCCACCAGCAGAGATGCTAGCGGCAACAACAATGAGCAGTTCTTC
- | TRBJ2-7 | TRBV19 | - | CASSDRPPDEQYF | TGTGCCAGTAGTGACAGGCCTCCAGACGAGCAGTACTTC
- | TRBJ2-5 | TRBV19 | - | CASSIDAGTGETQYF | TGTGCCAGTAGTATAGACGCCGGGACTGGAGAGACCCAGTACTTC
- | TRBJ1-5 | TRBV6-5 | TRBD1 | CASALSGQGNQPQHF | TGTGCCAGCGCCTTATCGGGACAGGGCAATCAGCCCCAGCATTTT
once | TRBJ2-7 | TRBV5-1 | TRBD1 | CASSWSGGGEQYF | TGCGCCAGCAGCTGGTCAGGGGGCGGCGAGCAGTACTTC
- | TRBJ1-1 | TRBV2 | TRBD1 | CASSARQGGGYTEAFF | TGTGCCAGCAGTGCCCGACAGGGGGGGGGATACACTGAAGCTTTCTTT
few | TRBJ1-4 | TRBV28 | - | CASSPVSAREKLFF | TGTGCCAGCAGTCCAGTCTCCGCGCGTGAAAAACTGTTTTTT
- | TRBJ1-4 | TRBV29-1 | TRBD1 | CSVEYRGNEKLFF | TGCAGCGTTGAATACAGGGGAAATGAAAAACTGTTTTTT
- | TRBJ2-5 | TRBV7-9 | TRBD1 | CASSVRTGQGAIPQETQYF | TGTGCCAGCAGCGTAAGAACGGGACAGGGGGCCATCCCACAAGAGACCCAGTACTTC
- | TRBJ1-2 | TRBV19 | - | CASSKEGYGYTF | TGTGCCAGTAGTAAAGAAGGGTATGGCTACACCTTC
- | TRBJ2-3 | TRBV5-4 | TRBD1 | CASSYRTGPDTQYF | TGTGCCAGCAGCTATAGGACAGGACCAGATACGCAGTATTTT
- | TRBJ2-5 | TRBV5-1 | - | CASSLEARQQETQYF | TGCGCCAGCAGCTTGGAGGCCCGACAGCAAGAGACCCAGTACTTC
few | TRBJ1-5 | TRBV18 | TRBD1 | CASSPTGQGNQPQHF | TGTGCCAGCTCACCAACGGGACAGGGGAATCAGCCCCAGCATTTT
once | TRBJ1-5 | TRBV9 | - | CASSPSDHRNQPQHF | TGTGCCAGCAGTCCTTCTGACCATCGTAATCAGCCCCAGCATTTT
- | TRBJ1-2 | TRBV28 | - | CASVDDRSNYGYTF | TGTGCCAGCGTCGATGACAGGTCTAACTATGGCTACACCTTC
- | TRBJ1-6 | TRBV9 | - | CASSPTSGGYNSPLHF | TGTGCCAGCAGCCCGACCTCTGGAGGATATAATTCACCCCTCCACTTT
- | TRBJ2-2 | TRBV7-2 | - | CASSRRGGQLHTGELFF | TGTGCCAGCAGCCGGAGGGGAGGACAGTTACACACCGGGGAGCTGTTTTTT
- | TRBJ2-2 | TRBV5-1 | - | CASRENPNTGELFF | TGCGCCAGCAGGGAGAATCCGAACACCGGGGAGCTGTTTTTT
- | TRBJ1-1 | TRBV2 | - | CATALRGGTEAFF | TGTGCCACCGCGTTGAGGGGTGGCACTGAAGCTTTCTTT
- | TRBJ1-3 | TRBV19 | - | CASSTSQRFSGNTIYF | TGTGCCAGTAGTACTTCACAGCGTTTCTCTGGAAACACCATATATTTT
- | TRBJ1-5 | TRBV2 | - | CASTISGSNNQPQHF | TGTGCCAGCACGATTTCAGGTTCTAACAATCAGCCCCAGCATTTT
- | TRBJ2-7 | TRBV27 | - | CASSFRQTLPPYEQYF | TGTGCCAGCAGTTTTAGGCAGACCCTACCCCCCTACGAGCAGTACTTC
- | TRBJ1-5 | TRBV6-5 | - | CASSYDRDRVQPQHF | TGTGCCAGCAGTTACGACAGAGATCGGGTTCAGCCCCAGCATTTT
- | TRBJ1-1 | TRBV2 | TRBD1 | CASSTGAAAFF | TGTGCCAGCTCCACAGGGGCTGCAGCTTTCTTT
- | TRBJ1-1 | TRBV7-2 | - | CASSSSPLEAFF | TGTGCCAGCAGCTCTTCCCCCCTTGAAGCTTTCTTT
- | TRBJ2-3 | TRBV5-4 | - | CASSFRVGDTQYF | TGTGCCAGCAGCTTCCGCGTGGGAGATACGCAGTATTTT
- | TRBJ2-3 | TRBV7-2 | TRBD2 | CASSSTGTSGGQTQYF | TGTGCCAGCAGCTCCACCGGGACTAGCGGGGGGCAGACGCAGTATTTT
- | TRBJ2-2 | TRBV19 | - | CASSRSSNTGELFF | TGTGCCAGTAGTCGCAGTTCGAACACCGGGGAGCTGTTTTTT
- | TRBJ2-7 | TRBV7-2 | TRBD1 | CASSSTGLSNEQYF | TGTGCCAGCAGCTCGACAGGGCTTTCGAACGAGCAGTACTTC
- | TRBJ1-4 | TRBV19 | - | CASRVGQTNEKLFF | TGTGCCAGTAGGGTCGGACAGACTAATGAAAAACTGTTTTTT
- | TRBJ2-7 | TRBV5-1 | - | CASSAGPESNYEQYF | TGCGCCAGCAGCGCGGGTCCCGAAAGCAATTACGAGCAGTACTTC
once | TRBJ2-1 | TRBV9 | TRBD2 | CASSVRLAGEGGEQFF | TGTGCCAGCAGCGTCCGACTAGCGGGGGAAGGTGGTGAGCAGTTCTTC
once | TRBJ1-5 | TRBV7-2 | - | CASSQTVDQPQHF | TGTGCCAGCAGCCAGACGGTAGATCAGCCCCAGCATTTT
- | TRBJ1-5 | TRBV10-2 | - | CASSDPGINQPQHF | TGCGCCAGCAGTGACCCAGGGATAAATCAGCCCCAGCATTTT
- | TRBJ1-1 | TRBV11-2 | - | CASSGQLNTEAFF | TGTGCCAGCAGTGGACAGTTGAACACTGAAGCTTTCTTT
few | TRBJ1-5 | TRBV19 | - | CASTSQGLGTKQPQHF | TGTGCCAGTACCTCCCAGGGACTAGGGACGAAGCAGCCCCAGCATTTT
- | TRBJ1-2 | TRBV7-2 | - | CASSSVTVNYGYTF | TGTGCCAGCAGCTCAGTGACAGTTAACTATGGCTACACCTTC
- | TRBJ1-6 | TRBV27 | - | CASSPLSRGNSPLHF | TGTGCCAGCAGTCCCCTTAGTCGCGGGAATTCACCCCTCCACTTT